The clone carrying this T cell receptor beta chain was picked up a small number of times. The sample belongs to a study of blood T cell repertoires in COVID-19. The CDR3 is 13 residues long. V lost 7 bases, J lost 2 bases, and 11 bases lay in between. Germline CDR1 reads MNHEY; CDR2 reads SVGAGI. How the authors handled the data: Cell counts per sample came from amplifying reference gene primers. The table came from immunoSEQ multiplex PCR; TCRdb's copy has only in-frame clones and leaves some out. Clone size and the V and J calls come from that table; the DNA yielded D and trimming. Of some 200,000 clones in the sample, approximately 87% were seen once.

The sequence came from a woman younger than 30 who had recovered from COVID-19. V and J are TRBV6-5 and TRBJ1-1; D is perhaps TRBD1 (5 bases). The sequencing sample was made of peripheral blood. CDR3 DNA: TGTGCCAGCAACGCACAGGTTAACACTGAAGCTTTCTTT. This encodes CASNAQVNTEAFF.